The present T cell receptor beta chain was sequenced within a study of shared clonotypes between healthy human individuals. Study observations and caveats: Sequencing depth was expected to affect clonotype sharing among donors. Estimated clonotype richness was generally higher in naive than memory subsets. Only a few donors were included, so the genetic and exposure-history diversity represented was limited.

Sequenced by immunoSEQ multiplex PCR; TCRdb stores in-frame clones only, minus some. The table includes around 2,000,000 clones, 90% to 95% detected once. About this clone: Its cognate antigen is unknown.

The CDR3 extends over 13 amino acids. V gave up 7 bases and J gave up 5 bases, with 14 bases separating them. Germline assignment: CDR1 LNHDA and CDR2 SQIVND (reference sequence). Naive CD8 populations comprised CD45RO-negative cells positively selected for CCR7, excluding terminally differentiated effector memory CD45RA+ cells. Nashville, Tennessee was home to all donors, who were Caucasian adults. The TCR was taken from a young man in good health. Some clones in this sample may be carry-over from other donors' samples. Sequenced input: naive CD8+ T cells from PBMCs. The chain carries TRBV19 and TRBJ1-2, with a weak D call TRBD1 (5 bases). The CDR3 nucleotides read TGTGCCAGTACCGAGCTGGGGACGTATGGCTACACCTTC. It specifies CASTELGTYGYTF.